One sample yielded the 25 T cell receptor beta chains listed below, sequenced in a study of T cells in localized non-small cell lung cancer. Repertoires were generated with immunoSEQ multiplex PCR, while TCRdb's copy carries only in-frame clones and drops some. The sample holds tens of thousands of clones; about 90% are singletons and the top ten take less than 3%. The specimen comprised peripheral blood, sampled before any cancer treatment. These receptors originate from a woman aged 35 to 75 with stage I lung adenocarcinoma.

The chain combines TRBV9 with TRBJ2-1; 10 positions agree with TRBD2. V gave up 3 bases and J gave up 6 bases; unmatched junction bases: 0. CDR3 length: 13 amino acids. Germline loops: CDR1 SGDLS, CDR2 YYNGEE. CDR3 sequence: CASSGTSGNEQFF. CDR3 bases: TGTGCCAGCAGCGGGACTAGCGGCAATGAGCAGTTCTTC.

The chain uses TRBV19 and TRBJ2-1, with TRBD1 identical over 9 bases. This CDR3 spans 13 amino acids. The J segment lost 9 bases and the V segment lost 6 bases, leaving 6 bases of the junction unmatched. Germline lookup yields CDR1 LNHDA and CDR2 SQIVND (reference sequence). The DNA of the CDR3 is TGTGCCAGTAGGGGGACAGGGATGAGTGAGCAGTTCTTC. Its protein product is CASRGTGMSEQFF.

The CDR3 is CSVDRAGGSYEQYF. DNA of the CDR3: TGCAGCGTTGACAGGGCGGGGGGCTCCTACGAGCAGTACTTC. The chain uses TRBV29-1 and TRBJ2-7; TRBD2 agrees at 8 bases. Germline V gene data show CDR1 as SQVTM and CDR2 as ANQGSEA. Trimming removed 3 bases from V and 0 bases from J; junction bases left unmatched: 4. The CDR3 totals 14 residues.

DNA for the CDR3: TGTGCCAGCAGCTTAGCACAGGGAGGTTTCAATCAGCCCCAGCATTTT. Its protein is CASSLAQGGFNQPQHF. This chain links TRBV7-9 with TRBJ1-5; D might be TRBD1 (6 bases). CDR1 is SEHNR, CDR2 FQNEAQ, per germline (reference sequence). V dropped 0 bases and J dropped 3 bases, with 12 bases sitting between them. CDR3 length: 16 amino acids.

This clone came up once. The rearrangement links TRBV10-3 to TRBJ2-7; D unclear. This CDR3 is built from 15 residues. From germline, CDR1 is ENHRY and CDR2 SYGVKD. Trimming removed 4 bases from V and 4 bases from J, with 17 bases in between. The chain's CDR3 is CAISGAMAVPYEQYF. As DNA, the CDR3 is TGTGCCATCAGTGGTGCTATGGCGGTCCCATACGAGCAGTACTTC.

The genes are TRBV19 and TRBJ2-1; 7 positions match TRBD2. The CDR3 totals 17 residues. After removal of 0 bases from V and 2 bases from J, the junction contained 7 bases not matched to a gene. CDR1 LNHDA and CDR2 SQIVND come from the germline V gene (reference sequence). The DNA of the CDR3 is TGTGCCAGTAGTATAGATCGAACTAGCGCTACCTACAATGAGCAGTTCTTC. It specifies CASSIDRTSATYNEQFF.

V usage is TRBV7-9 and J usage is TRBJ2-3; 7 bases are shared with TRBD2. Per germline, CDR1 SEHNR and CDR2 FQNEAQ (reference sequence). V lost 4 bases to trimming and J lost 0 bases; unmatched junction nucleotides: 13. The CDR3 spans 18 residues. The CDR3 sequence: CASSSLEWGGASTDTQYF. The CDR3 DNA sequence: TGTGCCAGCAGCTCCCTCGAGTGGGGAGGGGCTAGCACAGATACGCAGTATTTT. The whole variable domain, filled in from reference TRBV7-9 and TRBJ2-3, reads DTGVSQNPRHKITKRGQNVTFRCDPISEHNRLYWYRQTLGQGPEFLTYFQNEAQLEKSRLLSDRFSAERPKGSFSTLEIQRTEQGDSAMYLCASSSLEWGGASTDTQYFGPGTRLTVL.

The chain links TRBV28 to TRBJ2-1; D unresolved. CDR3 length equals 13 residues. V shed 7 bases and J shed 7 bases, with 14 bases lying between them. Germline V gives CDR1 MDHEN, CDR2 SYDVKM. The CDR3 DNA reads TGTGCCAGCAAAACGTCCGACGGGAATGAGCAGTTCTTC. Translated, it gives CASKTSDGNEQFF.

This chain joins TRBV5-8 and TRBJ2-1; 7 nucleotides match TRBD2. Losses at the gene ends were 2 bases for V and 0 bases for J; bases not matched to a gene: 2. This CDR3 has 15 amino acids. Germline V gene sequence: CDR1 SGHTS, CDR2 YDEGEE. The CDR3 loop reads CASSLRTSSYNEQFF. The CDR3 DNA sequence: TGTGCCAGCAGCTTACGGACTAGCTCCTACAATGAGCAGTTCTTC.

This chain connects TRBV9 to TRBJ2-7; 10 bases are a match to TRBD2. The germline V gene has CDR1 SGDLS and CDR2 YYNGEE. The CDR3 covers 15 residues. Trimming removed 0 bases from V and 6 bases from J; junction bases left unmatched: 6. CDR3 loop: CASSVESSGRAEQYF. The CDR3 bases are TGTGCCAGCAGCGTAGAGAGCAGCGGGAGGGCCGAGCAGTACTTC.

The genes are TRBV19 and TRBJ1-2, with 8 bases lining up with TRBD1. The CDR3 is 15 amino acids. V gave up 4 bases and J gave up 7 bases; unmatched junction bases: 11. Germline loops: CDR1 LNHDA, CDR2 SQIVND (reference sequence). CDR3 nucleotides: TGTGCCAGTAGTACCCAGGGGGCTTCCGCTTCTGGCTACACCTTC. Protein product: CASSTQGASASGYTF.

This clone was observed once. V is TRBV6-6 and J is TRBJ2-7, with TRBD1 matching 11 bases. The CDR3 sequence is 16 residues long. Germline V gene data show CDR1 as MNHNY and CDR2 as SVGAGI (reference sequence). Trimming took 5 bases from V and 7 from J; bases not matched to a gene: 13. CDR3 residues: CASSPGTGGPPLEQYF. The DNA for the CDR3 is TGTGCCAGCAGTCCTGGGACAGGGGGTCCCCCTCTGGAGCAGTACTTC.

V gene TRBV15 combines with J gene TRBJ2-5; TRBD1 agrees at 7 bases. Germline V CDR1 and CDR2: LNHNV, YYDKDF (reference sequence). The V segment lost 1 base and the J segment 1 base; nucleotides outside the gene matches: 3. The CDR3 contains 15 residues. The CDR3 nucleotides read TGTGCCACCAGCAGAGCTTGGACAGGCCAAGAGACCCAGTACTTC. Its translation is CATSRAWTGQETQYF.

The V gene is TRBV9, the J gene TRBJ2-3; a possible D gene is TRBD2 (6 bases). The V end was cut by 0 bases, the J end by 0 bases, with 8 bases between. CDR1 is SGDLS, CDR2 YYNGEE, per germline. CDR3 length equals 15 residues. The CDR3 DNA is TGTGCCAGCAGCGTAGCGGGAGTTAGCACAGATACGCAGTATTTT. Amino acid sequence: CASSVAGVSTDTQYF.

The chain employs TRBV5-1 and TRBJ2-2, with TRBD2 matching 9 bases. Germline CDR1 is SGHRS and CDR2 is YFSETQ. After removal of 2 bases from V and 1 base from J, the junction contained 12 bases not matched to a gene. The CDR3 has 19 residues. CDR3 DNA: TGCGCCAGCAGCTTATTGAGGGGTAGCGGGAGCTTGAACACCGGGGAGCTGTTTTTT. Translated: CASSLLRGSGSLNTGELFF.

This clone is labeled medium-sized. The CDR3 sequence is CASSPSTGFGGELFF. The CDR3 nucleotides read TGTGCCAGCTCACCCTCGACAGGCTTCGGCGGGGAGCTGTTTTTT. This chain links TRBV18 with TRBJ2-2; tentative D call: TRBD1 (6 bases). Germline V gene lookup returns CDR1 KGHSH and CDR2 LQKENI. This CDR3 contains 15 residues. Trimming cost V 3 bases and J 7 bases, with 15 bases left between them.

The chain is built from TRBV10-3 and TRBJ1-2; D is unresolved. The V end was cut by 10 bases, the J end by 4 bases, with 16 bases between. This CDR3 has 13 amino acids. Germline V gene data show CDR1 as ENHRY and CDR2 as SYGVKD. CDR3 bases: TGTGCCACCTCTTCCGTCTTGAGCTATGGCTACACCTTC. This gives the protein CATSSVLSYGYTF.

CDR3 sequence reads: CATGRQGLPKGNQPQHF. DNA of the CDR3: TGTGCCACCGGGAGGCAGGGCTTACCCAAAGGCAATCAGCCCCAGCATTTT. V usage is TRBV28 and J usage is TRBJ1-5; maybe TRBD1 (5 bases). Trimming stripped 10 bases from V and 2 bases from J, with 24 bases between. The CDR3 extends over 17 amino acids. CDR1 is MDHEN and CDR2 is SYDVKM in the germline V gene.

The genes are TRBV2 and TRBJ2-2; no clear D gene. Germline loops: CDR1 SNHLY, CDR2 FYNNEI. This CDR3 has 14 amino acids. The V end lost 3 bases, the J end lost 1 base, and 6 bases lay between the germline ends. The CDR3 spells CASSDPLNTGELFF. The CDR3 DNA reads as TGTGCCAGCAGTGACCCACTGAACACCGGGGAGCTGTTTTTT.

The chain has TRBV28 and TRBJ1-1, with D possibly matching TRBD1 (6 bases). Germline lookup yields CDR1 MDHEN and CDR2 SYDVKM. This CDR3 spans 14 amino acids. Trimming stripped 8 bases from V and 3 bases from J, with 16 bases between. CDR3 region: CASDSGDIDTEAFF. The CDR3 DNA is TGTGCCAGCGATTCAGGGGACATAGACACTGAAGCTTTCTTT.

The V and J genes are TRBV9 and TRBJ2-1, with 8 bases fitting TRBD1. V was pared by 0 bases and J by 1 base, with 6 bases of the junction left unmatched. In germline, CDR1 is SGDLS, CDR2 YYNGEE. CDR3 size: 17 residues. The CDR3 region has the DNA TGTGCCAGCAGCGTAGGGGCGGGACAGGATTCCTACAATGAGCAGTTCTTC. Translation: CASSVGAGQDSYNEQFF.

As DNA, the CDR3 is TGTGCCAGCAGCTTGCGGGGCCAGATCTACAATGAGCAGTTCTTC. Protein product: CASSLRGQIYNEQFF. The V call is TRBV13, the J call TRBJ2-1, with D possibly being TRBD2 (6 bases). This CDR3 is 15 amino acids long. The V gene's germline CDR1 is PRHDT and CDR2 FYEKMQ (reference sequence). V shed 3 bases and J shed 3 bases, with 12 bases lying between them.

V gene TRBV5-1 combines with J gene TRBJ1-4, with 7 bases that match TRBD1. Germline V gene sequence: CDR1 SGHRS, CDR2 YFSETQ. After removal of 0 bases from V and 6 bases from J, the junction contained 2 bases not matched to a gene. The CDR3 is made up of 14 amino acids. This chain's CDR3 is CASSLVQGDEKLFF. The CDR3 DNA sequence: TGCGCCAGCAGCTTGGTCCAGGGGGATGAAAAACTGTTTTTT.

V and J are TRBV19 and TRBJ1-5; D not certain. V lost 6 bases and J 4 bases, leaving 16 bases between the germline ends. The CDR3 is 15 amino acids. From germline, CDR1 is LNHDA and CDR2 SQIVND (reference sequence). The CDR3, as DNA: TGTGCCAGTAGAACCCCCCGGACCCCTAATCAGCCCCAGCATTTT. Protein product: CASRTPRTPNQPQHF.

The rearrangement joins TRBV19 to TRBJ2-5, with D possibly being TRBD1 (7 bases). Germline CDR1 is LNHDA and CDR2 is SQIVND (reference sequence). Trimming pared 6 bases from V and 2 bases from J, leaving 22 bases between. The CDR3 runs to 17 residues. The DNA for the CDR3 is TGTGCCAGTAGCCCCAACGCCCCAGGGGGGAGACAAGAGACCCAGTACTTC. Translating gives CASSPNAPGGRQETQYF.